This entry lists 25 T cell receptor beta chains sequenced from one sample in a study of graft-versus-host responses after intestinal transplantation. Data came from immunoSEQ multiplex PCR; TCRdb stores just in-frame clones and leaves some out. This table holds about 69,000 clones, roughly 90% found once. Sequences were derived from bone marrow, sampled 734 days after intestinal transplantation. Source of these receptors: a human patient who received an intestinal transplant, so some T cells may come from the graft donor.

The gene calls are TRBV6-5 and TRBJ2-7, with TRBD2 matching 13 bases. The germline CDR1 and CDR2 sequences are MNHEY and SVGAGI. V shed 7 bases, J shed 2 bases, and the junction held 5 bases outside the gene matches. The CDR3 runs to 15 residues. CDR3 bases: TGTGCCAGCACCCCAGGGACTAGCGGGGCCTACGAGCAGTACTTC. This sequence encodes CASTPGTSGAYEQYF.

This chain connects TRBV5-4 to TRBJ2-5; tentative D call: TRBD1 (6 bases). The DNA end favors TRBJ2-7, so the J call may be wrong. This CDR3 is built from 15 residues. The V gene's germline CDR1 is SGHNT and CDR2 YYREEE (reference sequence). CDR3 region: CASSLFEGTHYEQYF. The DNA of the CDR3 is TGTGCCAGCAGCTTGTTTGAGGGGACACACTACGAGCAGTACTTC.

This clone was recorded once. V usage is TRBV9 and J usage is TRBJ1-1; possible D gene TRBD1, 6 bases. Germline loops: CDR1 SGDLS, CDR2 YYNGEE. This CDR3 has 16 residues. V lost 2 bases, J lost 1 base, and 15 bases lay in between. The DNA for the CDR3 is TGTGCCAGCAGCGTTTCCCCTCGGACAGAGAACACTGAAGCTTTCTTT. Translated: CASSVSPRTENTEAFF.

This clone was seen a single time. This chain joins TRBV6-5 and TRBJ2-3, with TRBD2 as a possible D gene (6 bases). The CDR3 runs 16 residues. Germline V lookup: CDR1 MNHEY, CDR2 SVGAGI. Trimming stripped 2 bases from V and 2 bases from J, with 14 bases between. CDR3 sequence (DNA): TGTGCCAGCAGTTACAAACCGCGGGGAAACACAGATACGCAGTATTTT. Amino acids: CASSYKPRGNTDTQYF.

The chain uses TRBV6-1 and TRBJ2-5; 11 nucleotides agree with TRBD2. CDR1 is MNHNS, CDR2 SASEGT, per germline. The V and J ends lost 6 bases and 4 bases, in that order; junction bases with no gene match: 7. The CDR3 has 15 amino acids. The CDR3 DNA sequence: TGTGCCAGCAGCTTCCTAGCGGGGGGAGGAGAGACCCAGTACTTC. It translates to CASSFLAGGGETQYF.

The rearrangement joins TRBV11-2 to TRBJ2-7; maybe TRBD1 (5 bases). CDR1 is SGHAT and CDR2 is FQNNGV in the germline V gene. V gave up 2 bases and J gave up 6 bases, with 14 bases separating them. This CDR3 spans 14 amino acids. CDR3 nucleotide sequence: TGTGCCAGCAGCTTAAAGGGGCGCAGCTCCGAGCAGTACTTC. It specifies CASSLKGRSSEQYF.

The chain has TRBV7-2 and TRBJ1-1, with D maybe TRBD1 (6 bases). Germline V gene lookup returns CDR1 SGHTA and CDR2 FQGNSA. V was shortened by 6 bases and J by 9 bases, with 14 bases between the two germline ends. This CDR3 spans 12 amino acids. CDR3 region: CASRFNRAQAFF. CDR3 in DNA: TGTGCCAGCAGATTCAACAGGGCCCAAGCTTTCTTT.

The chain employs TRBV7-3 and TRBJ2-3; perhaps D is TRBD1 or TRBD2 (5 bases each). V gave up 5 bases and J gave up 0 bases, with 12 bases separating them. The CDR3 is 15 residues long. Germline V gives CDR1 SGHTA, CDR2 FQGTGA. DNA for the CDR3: TGTGCCAGCAGCCTGGGGGTATTTAGCACAGATACGCAGTATTTT. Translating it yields CASSLGVFSTDTQYF.

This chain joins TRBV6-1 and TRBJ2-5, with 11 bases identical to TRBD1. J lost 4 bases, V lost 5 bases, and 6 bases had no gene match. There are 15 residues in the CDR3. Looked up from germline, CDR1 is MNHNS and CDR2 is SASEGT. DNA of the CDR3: TGTGCCAGCAGTCGTGGACAGGGGGCTGGAGAGACCCAGTACTTC. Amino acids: CASSRGQGAGETQYF.

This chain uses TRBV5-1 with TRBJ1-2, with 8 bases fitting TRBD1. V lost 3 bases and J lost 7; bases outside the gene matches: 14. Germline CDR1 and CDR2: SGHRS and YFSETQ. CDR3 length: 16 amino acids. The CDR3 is CASSSESGSRGPGYTF. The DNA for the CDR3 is TGCGCCAGCAGCTCGGAAAGCGGGTCCAGGGGGCCTGGCTACACCTTC.

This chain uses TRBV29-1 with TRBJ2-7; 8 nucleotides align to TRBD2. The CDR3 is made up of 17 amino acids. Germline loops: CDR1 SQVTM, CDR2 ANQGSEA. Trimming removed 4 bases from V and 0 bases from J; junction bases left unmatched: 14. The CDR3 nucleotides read TGCAGCGTTGTACGGGGTGGGACCGGGACTAGCTCCTACGAGCAGTACTTC. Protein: CSVVRGGTGTSSYEQYF.

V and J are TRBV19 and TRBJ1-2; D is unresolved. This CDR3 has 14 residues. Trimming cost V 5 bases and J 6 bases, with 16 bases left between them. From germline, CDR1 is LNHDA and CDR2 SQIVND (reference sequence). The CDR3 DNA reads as TGTGCCAGTAGTGGGGTGGCCGGAGTCCATGGCTACACCTTC. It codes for CASSGVAGVHGYTF.

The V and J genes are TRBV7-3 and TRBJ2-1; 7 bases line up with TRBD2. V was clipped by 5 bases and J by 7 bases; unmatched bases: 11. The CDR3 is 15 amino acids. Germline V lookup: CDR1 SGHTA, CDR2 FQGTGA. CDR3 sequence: CASSRGAGVFNEQFF. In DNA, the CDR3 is TGTGCCAGCAGCCGAGGGGCGGGGGTATTTAATGAGCAGTTCTTC.

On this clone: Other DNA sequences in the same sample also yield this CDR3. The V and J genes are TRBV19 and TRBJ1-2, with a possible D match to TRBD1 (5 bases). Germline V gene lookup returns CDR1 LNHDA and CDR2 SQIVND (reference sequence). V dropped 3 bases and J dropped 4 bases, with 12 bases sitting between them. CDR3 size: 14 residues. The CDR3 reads CASSIGGGGYGYTF. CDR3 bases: TGTGCCAGTAGTATCGGGGGGGGTGGCTATGGCTACACCTTC.

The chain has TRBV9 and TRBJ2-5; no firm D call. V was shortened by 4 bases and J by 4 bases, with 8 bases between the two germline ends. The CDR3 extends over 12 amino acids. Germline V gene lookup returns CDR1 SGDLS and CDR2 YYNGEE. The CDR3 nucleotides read TGTGCCAGCAGCACAGTAGGAGAGACCCAGTACTTC. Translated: CASSTVGETQYF.

DNA for the CDR3: TGTGCCAGCAGTTTATCCGTGGGGGGTACGCTGACCCAGTACTTC. The encoded protein is CASSLSVGGTLTQYF. The chain couples TRBV27 to TRBJ2-5; tentatively, D is TRBD2 (6 bases). The CDR3 length is 15 residues. Trimming stripped 0 bases from V and 7 bases from J, with 15 bases between. The V gene's germline CDR1 is MNHEY and CDR2 SMNVEV (reference sequence).

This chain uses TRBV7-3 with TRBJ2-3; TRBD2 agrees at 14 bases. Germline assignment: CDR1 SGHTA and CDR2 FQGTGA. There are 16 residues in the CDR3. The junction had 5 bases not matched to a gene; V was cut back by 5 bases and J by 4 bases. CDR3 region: CASSVTSGGASDTQYF. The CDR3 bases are TGTGCCAGCAGCGTGACTAGCGGGGGGGCATCAGATACGCAGTATTTT.

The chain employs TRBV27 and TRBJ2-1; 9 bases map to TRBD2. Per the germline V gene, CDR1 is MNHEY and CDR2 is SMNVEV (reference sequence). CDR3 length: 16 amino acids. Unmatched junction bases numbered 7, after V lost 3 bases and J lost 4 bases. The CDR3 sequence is CASSLRWRGGYNEQFF. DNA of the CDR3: TGTGCCAGCAGTTTGAGGTGGCGGGGGGGATACAATGAGCAGTTCTTC.

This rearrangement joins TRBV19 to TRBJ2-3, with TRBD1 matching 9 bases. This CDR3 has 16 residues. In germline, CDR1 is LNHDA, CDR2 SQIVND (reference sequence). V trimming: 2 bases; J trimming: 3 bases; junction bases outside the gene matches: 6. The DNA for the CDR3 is TGTGCCAGTAGTATAAGAGGGGGACAGGGAACAGATACGCAGTATTTT. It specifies CASSIRGGQGTDTQYF.

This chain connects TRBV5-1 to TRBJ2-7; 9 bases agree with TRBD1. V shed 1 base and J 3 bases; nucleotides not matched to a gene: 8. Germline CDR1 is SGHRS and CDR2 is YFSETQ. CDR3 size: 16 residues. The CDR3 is CASSLRYETGGYEQYF. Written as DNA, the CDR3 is TGCGCCAGCAGCTTGAGGTATGAGACAGGGGGCTACGAGCAGTACTTC.

CDR3 sequence reads: CSVVEAGVGEQYF. The DNA for the CDR3 is TGCAGCGTTGTGGAAGCGGGAGTCGGCGAGCAGTACTTC. The genes are TRBV29-1 and TRBJ2-7; 8 bases are shared with TRBD2. Per germline, CDR1 SQVTM and CDR2 ANQGSEA. V trimming: 4 bases; J trimming: 6 bases; junction bases outside the gene matches: 8. The CDR3 runs 13 residues.

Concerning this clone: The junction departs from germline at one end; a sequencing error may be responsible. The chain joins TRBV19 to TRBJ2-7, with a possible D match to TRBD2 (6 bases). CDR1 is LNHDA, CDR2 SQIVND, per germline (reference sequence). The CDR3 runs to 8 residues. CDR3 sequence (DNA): TGTGCCAGTAGTAAACGGGAGTTT. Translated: CASSKREF.

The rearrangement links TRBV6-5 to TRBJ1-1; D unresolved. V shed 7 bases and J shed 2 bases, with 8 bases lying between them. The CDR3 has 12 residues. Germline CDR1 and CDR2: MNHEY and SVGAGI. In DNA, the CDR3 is TGTGCCAGCACCGTAGACAACACTGAAGCTTTCTTT. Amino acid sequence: CASTVDNTEAFF.

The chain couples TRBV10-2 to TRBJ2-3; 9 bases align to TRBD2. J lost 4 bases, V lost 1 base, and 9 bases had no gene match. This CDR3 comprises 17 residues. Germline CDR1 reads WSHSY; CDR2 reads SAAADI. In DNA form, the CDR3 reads TGCGCCAGCAGTGAGTTGACTAGCGGATCTCCGGCAGATACGCAGTATTTT. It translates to CASSELTSGSPADTQYF.

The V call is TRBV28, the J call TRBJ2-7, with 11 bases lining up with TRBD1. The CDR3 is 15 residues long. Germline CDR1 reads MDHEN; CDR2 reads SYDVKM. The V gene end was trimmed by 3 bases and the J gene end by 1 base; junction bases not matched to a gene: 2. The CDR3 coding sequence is TGTGCCAGCAGTTTCGGGACAGGGGGTTCCTACGAGCAGTACTTC. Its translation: CASSFGTGGSYEQYF.